A single sample gave rise to the 29 T cell receptor beta chains below, sequenced in a study of cytomegalovirus exposure and HLA in healthy donors. The PCR was carried out with 60 Vbeta primers and 13 Jbeta primers. Sequencing was performed with immunoSEQ multiplex PCR; in TCRdb, only in-frame clones are kept and a portion is missing. The repertoire includes 50,000 to 70,000 clones, 62% of them detected once, and around 2.7% sits in the top ten. Source material: PBMCs. The receptors shown here come from a man aged 25 to 40 in good health and CMV-seronegative.

This chain connects TRBV4-1 to TRBJ2-2; 7 bases fit TRBD2. CDR1 MGHRA and CDR2 YSYEKL come from the germline V gene. CDR3 length: 15 residues. Trimming cost V 5 bases and J 7 bases; bases outside gene matches: 10. The CDR3 coding sequence is TGCGCCAGCAGCTATAGACTAGCTCGGAGCGGGGAGCTGTTTTTT. This translates into CASSYRLARSGELFF.

This clone turned up a few times. The chain uses TRBV11-1 and TRBJ2-7; a weak D match, TRBD1 (5 bases). The CDR3 is 14 residues long. The germline V and J ends were trimmed by 2 bases and 2 bases, with 10 bases remaining between them. Germline CDR1 is SGHAT and CDR2 is FQDESV (reference sequence). The CDR3 here is CASSLIPGTYEQYF. DNA for the CDR3: TGTGCCAGCAGCTTAATCCCAGGGACCTACGAGCAGTACTTC. Supplemented by reference TRBV11-1 and TRBJ2-7, the full variable domain reads EAEVAQSPRYKITEKSQAVAFWCDPISGHATLYWYRQILGQGPELLVQFQDESVVDDSQLPKDRFSAERLKGVDSTLKIQPAELGDSAMYLCASSLIPGTYEQYFGPGTRLTVT.

The chain employs TRBV27 and TRBJ1-1; TRBD1 is a possible D gene (6 bases). This CDR3 comprises 13 residues. Per germline, CDR1 MNHEY and CDR2 SMNVEV (reference sequence). Trimming cost V 3 bases and J 5 bases, with 10 bases left between them. The CDR3 nucleotides read TGTGCCAGCAGTTTTAGAACAGGGACTGAAGCTTTCTTT. Encoded protein: CASSFRTGTEAFF.

This sequence joins TRBV18 and TRBJ2-5, with D possibly being TRBD1 (6 bases). Germline V gene data show CDR1 as KGHSH and CDR2 as LQKENI. The CDR3 totals 15 residues. The V gene lost 3 bases and the J gene lost 3 bases, with 14 bases spanning the gap. The CDR3 protein is CASSPFGQSEETQYF. For the CDR3, the DNA is TGTGCCAGCTCACCTTTCGGACAGAGTGAAGAGACCCAGTACTTC.

The rearrangement joins TRBV5-6 to TRBJ2-7, with 9 positions matching TRBD1. The junction had 4 bases not matched to a gene; V was cut back by 2 bases and J by 1 base. Germline V gene data show CDR1 as SGHDT and CDR2 as YYEEEE. The CDR3 is 15 amino acids. The DNA of the CDR3 is TGTGCCAGCAGCTTATCCGGGACAGGGTCCTACGAGCAGTACTTC. This translates into CASSLSGTGSYEQYF.

The chain uses TRBV7-9 and TRBJ2-7; maybe TRBD1 (5 bases). Germline V gives CDR1 SEHNR, CDR2 FQNEAQ (reference sequence). V lost 5 bases, J lost 2 bases, and 13 bases lay in between. CDR3 length equals 14 residues. The CDR3 nucleotides read TGTGCCAGCAGCATAGACAGTCCTCCCTACGAGCAGTACTTC. This encodes CASSIDSPPYEQYF.

This sequence joins TRBV30 and TRBJ2-5; 16 nucleotides match TRBD2. The CDR3 is made up of 19 amino acids. Germline CDR1 and CDR2: GTSNPN and SVGIG (reference sequence). V lost 4 bases, J lost 4 bases, and 15 bases stayed unmatched. This chain's CDR3 is CAWNRPGLAGGPSIETQYF. Here the CDR3 DNA reads TGTGCCTGGAATAGACCGGGACTAGCGGGGGGGCCTTCCATAGAGACCCAGTACTTC.

The CDR3 loop is CASSQDYPGGANVLTF. The CDR3 DNA reads as TGCGCCAGCAGCCAAGATTACCCGGGGGGGGCCAACGTCCTGACTTTC. The chain is built from TRBV4-1 and TRBJ2-6; D might be TRBD2 (5 bases). The germline V and J ends were trimmed by 0 bases and 4 bases, with 10 bases remaining between them. CDR1 and CDR2 (germline): MGHRA, YSYEKL. The CDR3 loop spans 16 amino acids.

This clone was counted between two and nine times. The chain joins TRBV6-5 to TRBJ1-5, with D uncertain. The CDR3 totals 13 residues. Germline values: CDR1 MNHEY, CDR2 SVGAGI. Trimming took 2 bases from V and 6 from J, leaving 8 bases between them. This chain's CDR3 is CASSYGLGQPQHF. The DNA for the CDR3 is TGTGCCAGCAGTTACGGACTGGGTCAGCCCCAGCATTTT.

V usage is TRBV14 and J usage is TRBJ2-2, with 7 bases matching TRBD1. The junction had 6 bases not matched to a gene; V was cut back by 4 bases and J by 1 base. The CDR3 is 16 amino acids. The germline V gene encodes CDR1 SGHDN and CDR2 FVKESK. The chain's CDR3 is CASSRVRTGNTGELFF. The DNA of the CDR3 is TGTGCCAGCAGCCGGGTTCGGACAGGGAACACCGGGGAGCTGTTTTTT.

This chain uses TRBV4-2 with TRBJ2-5; 9 positions agree with TRBD2. With V trimmed by 0 bases and J by 5 bases, 7 bases remained unmatched. CDR1 is LGHNA, CDR2 YNFKEQ, per germline. The CDR3 has 16 amino acids. CDR3 in DNA: TGTGCCAGCAGCCAAGAGGCGGCGGGGGGGCCGGAGACCCAGTACTTC. Translated: CASSQEAAGGPETQYF.

There are a few counts of this clone. The chain links TRBV15 to TRBJ1-5, with TRBD1 matching over 7 bases. This CDR3 has 13 residues. With 3 bases clipped from V and 7 bases from J, the junction kept 3 bases outside the gene matches. Germline V CDR1 and CDR2: LNHNV, YYDKDF (reference sequence). The CDR3, as DNA: TGTGCCACCAGCAGCCGACAGGGACAGCCCCAGCATTTT. It translates to CATSSRQGQPQHF.

The chain is built from TRBV5-1 and TRBJ2-5; the D gene is possibly TRBD2 (6 bases). Germline assignment: CDR1 SGHRS and CDR2 YFSETQ. This CDR3 has 14 amino acids. The V and J ends lost 4 bases and 2 bases respectively, with 12 bases between them. CDR3 residues: CASSDRTIQETQYF. The CDR3 DNA sequence: TGCGCCAGCAGCGACCGGACTATTCAAGAGACCCAGTACTTC. Variable domain in full (rest from reference TRBV5-1 and TRBJ2-5): KAGVTQTPRYLIKTRGQQVTLSCSPISGHRSVSWYQQTPGQGLQFLFEYFSETQRNKGNFPGRFSGRQFSNSRSEMNVSTLELGDSALYLCASSDRTIQETQYFGPGTRLLVL.

In DNA form, the CDR3 reads TGTGCCAGTACCCAGGTACCCTCTACAGATACGCAGTATTTT. Its translation: CASTQVPSTDTQYF. The chain combines TRBV19 with TRBJ2-3; the D is unclear. Trimming left V 7 bases short and J 3 bases short, with 14 bases between. Germline V gene sequence: CDR1 LNHDA, CDR2 SQIVND (reference sequence). The length of the CDR3 is 14 residues.

The chain carries TRBV7-2 and TRBJ1-3; 7 bases line up with TRBD1. The CDR3 runs to 14 residues. After removal of 4 bases from V and 4 bases from J, the junction contained 4 bases not matched to a gene. Germline V gene lookup returns CDR1 SGHTA and CDR2 FQGNSA. As DNA, the CDR3 is TGTGCCAGCAGCTACAGGGGTTTCGGAAACACCATATATTTT. Translation gives CASSYRGFGNTIYF.

The chain links TRBV30 to TRBJ2-3; TRBD2 agrees at 13 bases. V gave up 6 bases and J gave up 7 bases; unmatched junction bases: 7. Germline V gene lookup returns CDR1 GTSNPN and CDR2 SVGIG (reference sequence). The CDR3 contains 14 residues. CDR3 sequence (DNA): TGTGCCTGCCGGACTAGCGGGGGTCGGAATACGCAGTATTTT. Translation: CACRTSGGRNTQYF. The whole variable domain, filled in from reference TRBV30 and TRBJ2-3, reads SQTIHQWPATLVQPVGSPLSLECTVEGTSNPNLYWYRQAAGRGLQLLFYSVGIGQISSEVPQNLSASRPQDRQFILSSKKLLLSDSGFYLCACRTSGGRNTQYFGPGTRLTVL.

This chain joins TRBV29-1 and TRBJ2-3; 8 positions agree with TRBD1. Germline CDR1 SQVTM, CDR2 ANQGSEA. The CDR3 extends over 14 amino acids. The V and J ends lost 1 base and 4 bases, in that order; junction bases with no gene match: 4. The CDR3 DNA reads as TGCAGCGTTGAAGGACAGGGGATAGCAGATACGCAGTATTTT. Protein: CSVEGQGIADTQYF.

J is TRBJ1-4 and V is TRBV7-9; D uncertain. Germline values: CDR1 SEHNR, CDR2 FQNEAQ (reference sequence). There are 14 residues in the CDR3. V lost 5 bases and J lost 3, with 10 bases in between. The CDR3 DNA reads TGTGCCAGCAGCCGTCGAGGAGCTAATGAAAAACTGTTTTTT. As protein: CASSRRGANEKLFF.

This rearrangement joins TRBV5-1 to TRBJ2-3, with TRBD2 matching over 15 bases. Germline CDR1 reads SGHRS; CDR2 reads YFSETQ. This CDR3 has 18 amino acids. Trimming at V came to 3 bases and at J to 4 bases, leaving 9 bases not matched to a gene. The CDR3, as DNA: TGCGCCAGCAGCTACCTCTGGACTAGCGGGGGGGCACCAGATACGCAGTATTTT. This codes for CASSYLWTSGGAPDTQYF.

V is TRBV14 and J is TRBJ2-7, with a tentative D call TRBD2 (5 bases). Trimming removed 4 bases from V and 4 bases from J, with 5 bases in between. Germline V gene sequence: CDR1 SGHDN, CDR2 FVKESK. This CDR3 has 11 residues. The CDR3 nucleotides are TGTGCCAGCAGCCGAGGGTACGAGCAGTACTTC. This sequence encodes CASSRGYEQYF.

V gene TRBV27 combines with J gene TRBJ1-5; 10 nucleotides agree with TRBD1. Germline loops: CDR1 MNHEY, CDR2 SMNVEV (reference sequence). The V segment lost 11 bases and the J segment 7 bases; nucleotides outside the gene matches: 5. This CDR3 is built from 12 residues. The CDR3, as DNA: TGTGCCGGTGGGACAGGGGACCAGCCCCAGCATTTT. Residues: CAGGTGDQPQHF.

A few counts support this clone. The V and J genes are TRBV7-2 and TRBJ1-4, with 9 bases that match TRBD1. V trimming: 5 bases; J trimming: 7 bases; junction bases outside the gene matches: 8. CDR3 length equals 15 residues. Germline V gene data show CDR1 as SGHTA and CDR2 as FQGNSA. CDR3 sequence reads: CASSPEGTGPEKLFF. CDR3 sequence (DNA): TGTGCCAGCAGCCCAGAAGGGACAGGGCCTGAAAAACTGTTTTTT.

The chain couples TRBV9 to TRBJ2-7; 9 bases align to TRBD1. There are 15 residues in the CDR3. Germline lookup yields CDR1 SGDLS and CDR2 YYNGEE. Unmatched junction bases numbered 6, after V lost 0 bases and J lost 5 bases. The CDR3 is CASSVGRDRDHEQYF. The CDR3 region has the DNA TGTGCCAGCAGCGTAGGGAGGGACAGGGACCACGAGCAGTACTTC.

The V gene is TRBV5-6, the J gene TRBJ1-2; maybe TRBD1 (6 bases). Trimming removed 4 bases from V and 3 bases from J, with 10 bases in between. The germline gives CDR1 SGHDT, CDR2 YYEEEE. The CDR3 extends over 13 amino acids. CDR3 nucleotide sequence: TGTGCCAGCAGCCGACAGGCCTACTATGGCTACACCTTC. Translating gives CASSRQAYYGYTF.

V usage is TRBV2 and J usage is TRBJ1-5; D is unclear. V lost 4 bases and J 0 bases, leaving 7 bases between the germline ends. This CDR3 has 14 residues. The V gene's germline CDR1 is SNHLY and CDR2 FYNNEI. The CDR3 coding sequence is TGTGCCAGCAGTGTCCGGGGTAGCAATCAGCCCCAGCATTTT. This codes for CASSVRGSNQPQHF.

The chain uses TRBV28 and TRBJ2-1; a weak D match, TRBD2 (5 bases). Germline lookup yields CDR1 MDHEN and CDR2 SYDVKM. The CDR3 spans 11 residues. V was trimmed by 3 bases and J by 12 bases, leaving 9 bases between them. CDR3 DNA sequence: TGTGCCAGCAGTTTCGCTAGCTCGCAGTTCTTC. It codes for CASSFASSQFF.

The V and J genes are TRBV30 and TRBJ1-3; D might be TRBD1 (5 bases). Germline CDR1 is GTSNPN and CDR2 is SVGIG (reference sequence). V shed 5 bases and J shed 2 bases, with 13 bases lying between them. The CDR3 is 14 residues long. CDR3 residues: CAWEVGGTGNTIYF. CDR3 nucleotides: TGTGCCTGGGAGGTTGGGGGGACTGGAAACACCATATATTTT.

The genes are TRBV7-9 and TRBJ1-6; no definite D call. The V gene lost 4 bases and the J gene lost 6 bases, with 10 bases spanning the gap. Germline assignment: CDR1 SEHNR and CDR2 FQNEAQ (reference sequence). This CDR3 region has 14 residues. The CDR3 DNA reads as TGTGCCAGCAGCTCGGCAGAGGCTAATTCACCCCTCCACTTT. It translates to CASSSAEANSPLHF.

V is TRBV7-2 and J is TRBJ1-5; TRBD1 might be the D (6 bases). The V end lost 1 base, the J end lost 1 base, and 8 bases lay between the germline ends. Germline-derived CDR1 and CDR2 are SGHTA and FQGNSA. CDR3 size: 15 residues. The chain's CDR3 is CASSLGGTSNQPQHF. CDR3 nucleotide sequence: TGTGCCAGCAGCTTAGGAGGGACAAGCAATCAGCCCCAGCATTTT.